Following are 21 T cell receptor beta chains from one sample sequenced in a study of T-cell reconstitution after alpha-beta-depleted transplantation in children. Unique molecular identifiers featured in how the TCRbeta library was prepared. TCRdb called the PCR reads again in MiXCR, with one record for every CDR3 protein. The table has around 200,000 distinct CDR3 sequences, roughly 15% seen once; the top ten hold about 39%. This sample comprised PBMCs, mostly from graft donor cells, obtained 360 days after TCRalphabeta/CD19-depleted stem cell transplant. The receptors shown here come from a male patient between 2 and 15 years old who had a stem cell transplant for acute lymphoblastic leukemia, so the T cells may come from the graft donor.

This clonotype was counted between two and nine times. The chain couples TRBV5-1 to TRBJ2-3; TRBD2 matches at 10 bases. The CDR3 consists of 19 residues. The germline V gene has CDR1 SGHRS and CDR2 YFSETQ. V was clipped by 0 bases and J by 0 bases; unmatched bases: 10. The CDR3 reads CASSLEPSGGATSTDTQYF. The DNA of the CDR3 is TGCGCCAGCAGCTTGGAACCAAGCGGGGGGGCCACTAGCACAGATACGCAGTATTTT.

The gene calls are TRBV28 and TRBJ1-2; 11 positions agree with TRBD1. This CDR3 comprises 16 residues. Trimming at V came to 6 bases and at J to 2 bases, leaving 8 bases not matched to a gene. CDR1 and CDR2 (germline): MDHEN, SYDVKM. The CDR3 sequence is CASSSSGTGGNYGYTF. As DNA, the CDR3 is TGTGCCAGCAGCAGTTCCGGGACAGGGGGAAACTATGGCTACACCTTC.

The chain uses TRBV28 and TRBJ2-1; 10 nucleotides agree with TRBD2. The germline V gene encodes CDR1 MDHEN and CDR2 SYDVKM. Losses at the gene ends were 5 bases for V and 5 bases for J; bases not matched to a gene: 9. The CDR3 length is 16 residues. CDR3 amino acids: CASSLPLAGTHNEQFF. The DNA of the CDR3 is TGTGCCAGCAGTCTCCCACTAGCGGGGACTCACAATGAGCAGTTCTTC.

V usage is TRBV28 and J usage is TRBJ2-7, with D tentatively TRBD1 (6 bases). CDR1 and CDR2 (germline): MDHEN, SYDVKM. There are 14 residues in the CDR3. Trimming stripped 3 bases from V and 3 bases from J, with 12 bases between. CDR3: CASSFRSRGYEQYF. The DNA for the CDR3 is TGTGCCAGCAGTTTCCGTAGCAGGGGCTACGAGCAGTACTTC.

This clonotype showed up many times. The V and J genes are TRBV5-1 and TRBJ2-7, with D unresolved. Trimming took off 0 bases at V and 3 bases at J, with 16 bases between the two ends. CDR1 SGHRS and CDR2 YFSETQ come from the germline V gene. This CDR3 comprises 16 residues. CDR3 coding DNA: TGCGCCAGCAGCTTGGCGGAGAGACCAAATCTCTACGAGCAGTACTTC. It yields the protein CASSLAERPNLYEQYF. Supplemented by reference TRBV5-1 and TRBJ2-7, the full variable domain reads KAGVTQTPRYLIKTRGQQVTLSCSPISGHRSVSWYQQTPGQGLQFLFEYFSETQRNKGNFPGRFSGRQFSNSRSEMNVSTLELGDSALYLCASSLAERPNLYEQYFGPGTRLTVT.

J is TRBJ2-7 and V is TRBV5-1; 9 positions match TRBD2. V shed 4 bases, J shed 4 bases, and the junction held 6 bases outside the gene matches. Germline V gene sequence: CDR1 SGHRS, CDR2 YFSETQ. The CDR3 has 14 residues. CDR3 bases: TGCGCCAGCAGCCGCGGCGCGGGGGGGTACGAGCAGTACTTC. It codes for CASSRGAGGYEQYF.

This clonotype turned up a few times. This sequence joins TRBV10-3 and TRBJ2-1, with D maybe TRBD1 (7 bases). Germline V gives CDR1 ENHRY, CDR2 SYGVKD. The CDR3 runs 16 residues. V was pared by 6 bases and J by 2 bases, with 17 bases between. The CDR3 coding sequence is TGTGCCATCAGCCCCAGTCAGGGGGGCCCCTACAATGAGCAGTTCTTC. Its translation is CAISPSQGGPYNEQFF.

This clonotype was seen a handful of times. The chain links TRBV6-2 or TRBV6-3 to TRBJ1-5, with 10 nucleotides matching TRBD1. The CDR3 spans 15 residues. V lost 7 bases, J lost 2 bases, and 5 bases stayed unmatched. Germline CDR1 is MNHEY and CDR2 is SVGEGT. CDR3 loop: CASKQDRGGNQPQHF. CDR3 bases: TGTGCCAGCAAACAGGACAGGGGGGGCAATCAGCCCCAGCATTTT.

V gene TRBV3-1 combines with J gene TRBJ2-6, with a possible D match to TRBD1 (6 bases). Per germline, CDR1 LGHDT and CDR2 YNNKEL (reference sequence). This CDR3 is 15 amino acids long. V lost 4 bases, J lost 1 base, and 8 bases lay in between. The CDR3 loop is CASSRQESGANVLTF. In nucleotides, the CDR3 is TGTGCCAGCAGCCGACAGGAGTCTGGGGCCAACGTCCTGACTTTC.

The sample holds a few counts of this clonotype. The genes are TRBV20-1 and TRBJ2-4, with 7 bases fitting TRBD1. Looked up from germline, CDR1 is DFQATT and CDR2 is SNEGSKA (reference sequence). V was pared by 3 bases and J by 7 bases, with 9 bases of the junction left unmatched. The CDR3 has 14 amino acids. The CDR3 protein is CSASSGRGGNIQYF. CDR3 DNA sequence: TGCAGTGCTAGTTCCGGGCGAGGGGGCAACATTCAGTACTTC.

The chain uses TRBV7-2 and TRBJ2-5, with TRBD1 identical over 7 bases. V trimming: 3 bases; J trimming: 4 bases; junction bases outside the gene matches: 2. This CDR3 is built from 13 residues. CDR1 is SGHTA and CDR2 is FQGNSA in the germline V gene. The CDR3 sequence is CASSLGQLETQYF. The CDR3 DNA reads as TGTGCCAGCAGCTTGGGACAGTTAGAGACCCAGTACTTC.

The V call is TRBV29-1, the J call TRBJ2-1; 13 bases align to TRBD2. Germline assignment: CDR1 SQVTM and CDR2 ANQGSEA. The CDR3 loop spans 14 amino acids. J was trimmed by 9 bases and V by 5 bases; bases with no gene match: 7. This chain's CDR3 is CSVKGLAGPSEQFF. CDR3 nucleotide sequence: TGCAGCGTTAAGGGACTAGCGGGGCCCTCTGAGCAGTTCTTC.

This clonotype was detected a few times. This chain's CDR3 is CASSLRRVLTGVSGANVLTF. Here the CDR3 DNA reads TGTGCCAGCAGCCTCCGCCGCGTGCTTACCGGGGTTTCCGGGGCCAACGTCCTGACTTTC. The rearrangement joins TRBV7-8 to TRBJ2-6; D might be TRBD2 (5 bases). The CDR3 loop spans 20 amino acids. Trimming pared 5 bases from V and 4 bases from J, leaving 27 bases between. Germline V gene data show CDR1 as SGHVS and CDR2 as FQNEAQ.

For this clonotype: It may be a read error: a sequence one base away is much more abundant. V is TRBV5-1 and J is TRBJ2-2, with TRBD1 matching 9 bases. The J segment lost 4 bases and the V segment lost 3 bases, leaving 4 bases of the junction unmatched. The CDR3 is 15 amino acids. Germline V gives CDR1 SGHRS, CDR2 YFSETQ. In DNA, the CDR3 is TGCGCCAGCAGCTCCGGACAGGGGAGCACCGGGGAGCTGTTTTTT. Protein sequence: CASSSGQGSTGELFF. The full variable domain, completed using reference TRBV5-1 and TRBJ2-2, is KAGVTQTPRYLIKTRGQQVTLSCSPISGHRSVSWYQQTPGQGLQFLFEYFSETQRNKGNFPGRFSGRQFSNSRSEMNVSTLELGDSALYLCASSSGQGSTGELFFGEGSRLTVL.

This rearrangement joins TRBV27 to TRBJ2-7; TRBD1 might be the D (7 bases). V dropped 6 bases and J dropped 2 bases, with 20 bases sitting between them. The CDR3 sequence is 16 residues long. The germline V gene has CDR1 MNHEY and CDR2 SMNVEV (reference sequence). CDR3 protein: CASSLKGGDRPYEQYF. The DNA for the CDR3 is TGTGCCAGCAGCCTAAAAGGCGGGGACAGACCCTACGAGCAGTACTTC.

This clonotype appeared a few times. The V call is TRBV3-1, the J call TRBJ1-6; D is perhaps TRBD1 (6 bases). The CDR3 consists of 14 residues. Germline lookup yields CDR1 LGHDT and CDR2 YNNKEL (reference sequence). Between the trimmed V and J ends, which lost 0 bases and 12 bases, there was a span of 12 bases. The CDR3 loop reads CASSQDLGAQPLHF. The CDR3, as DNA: TGTGCCAGCAGCCAAGATTTGGGGGCGCAACCCCTCCACTTT.

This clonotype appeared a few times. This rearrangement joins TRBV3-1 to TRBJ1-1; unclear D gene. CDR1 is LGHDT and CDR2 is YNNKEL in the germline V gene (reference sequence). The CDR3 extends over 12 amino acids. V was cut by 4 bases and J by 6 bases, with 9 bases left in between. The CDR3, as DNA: TGTGCCAGCAGCCTTATAAGTTCTGAAGCTTTCTTT. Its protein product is CASSLISSEAFF.

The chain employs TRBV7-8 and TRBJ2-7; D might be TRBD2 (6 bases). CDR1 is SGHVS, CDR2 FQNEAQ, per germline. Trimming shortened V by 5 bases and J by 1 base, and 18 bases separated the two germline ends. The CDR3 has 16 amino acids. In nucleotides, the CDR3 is TGTGCCAGCAGCCAAGGGCGGGGCCTCAAATCCTACGAGCAGTACTTC. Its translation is CASSQGRGLKSYEQYF. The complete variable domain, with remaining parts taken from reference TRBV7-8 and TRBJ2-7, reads GAGVSQSPRYKVAKRGQDVALRCDPISGHVSLFWYQQALGQGPEFLTYFQNEAQLDKSGLPSDRFFAERPEGSVSTLKIQRTQQEDSAVYLCASSQGRGLKSYEQYFGPGTRLTVT.

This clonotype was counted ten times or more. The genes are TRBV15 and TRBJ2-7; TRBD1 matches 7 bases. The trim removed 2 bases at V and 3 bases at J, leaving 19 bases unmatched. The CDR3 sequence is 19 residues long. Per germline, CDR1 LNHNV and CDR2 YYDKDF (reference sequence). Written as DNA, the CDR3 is TGTGCCACCAGCAGAAAAAACCTCTTGACAGGGACGGTATTCTACGAGCAGTACTTC. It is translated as CATSRKNLLTGTVFYEQYF.

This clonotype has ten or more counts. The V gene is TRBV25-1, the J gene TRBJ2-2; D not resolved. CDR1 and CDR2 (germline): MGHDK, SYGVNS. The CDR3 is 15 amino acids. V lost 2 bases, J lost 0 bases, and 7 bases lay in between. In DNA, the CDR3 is TGTGCCAGCAGTGAACCAGGCGCGAACACCGGGGAGCTGTTTTTT. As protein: CASSEPGANTGELFF.

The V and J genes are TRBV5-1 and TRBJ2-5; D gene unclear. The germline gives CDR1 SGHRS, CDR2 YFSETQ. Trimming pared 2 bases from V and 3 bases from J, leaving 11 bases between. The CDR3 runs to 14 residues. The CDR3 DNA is TGCGCCAGCAGCTTTGCACAGTTAGAAGAGACCCAGTACTTC. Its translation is CASSFAQLEETQYF. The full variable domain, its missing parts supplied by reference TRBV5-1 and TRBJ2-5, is KAGVTQTPRYLIKTRGQQVTLSCSPISGHRSVSWYQQTPGQGLQFLFEYFSETQRNKGNFPGRFSGRQFSNSRSEMNVSTLELGDSALYLCASSFAQLEETQYFGPGTRLLVL.